This T cell receptor (beta chain) emerged from a study of blood T cell repertoires in COVID-19 (dated by TCRdb to 2018 to 2021). About the study as a whole: The collaborator samples originated in the United States, Italy and Spain and spanned the acute and convalescent phases of COVID-19. The prospective study material was composed of cDNA or gDNA derived from T cells, B-cell-depleted T cells, or PBMCs. Deeply sampled blood TCRbeta repertoires from subjects exposed to, actively infected with, or recovered from COVID-19 were included in the dataset. The repertoires were released in a freely available public database intended as a resource for research on the immune response to SARS-CoV-2. The samples were drawn from two sources: the first 160 participants of the ongoing ImmuneRACE study, and fewer than 1,500 subjects contributed by 6 global collaborators. Sample metadata almost always included a de-identified subject ID, COVID-19 status, age in years and sex. Where available, HLA class I and class II types were taken from metadata supplied by the sample provider and were not determined by assay-based typing. The paper's findings and limits, for the study overall: The amount of clinical and demographic metadata varied by source and participant and was provided uncurated.

The trim is 0 bases for V and 0 bases for J, with a gap of 6 bases between the germline ends. CDR1 and CDR2 are drawn from the germline V gene: SGHRS, YFSETQ. CDR3 length: 14 amino acids, cysteine to phenylalanine. Just the 42-base CDR3 DNA is kept, in frame starting at base 1. The collaborating institutions used their own protocols to collect whole blood in K2EDTA tubes. For TCRbeta analysis, collaborators shipped samples in one of three forms: frozen whole blood, isolated PBMCs, or DNA extracted from either of those sample types. TCRbeta CDR3 regions were amplified from genomic DNA by means of the immunoSEQ Assay, a bias-controlled multiplex PCR. The study's processing was this. Nucleated cell counts per sample were estimated from amplification of reference gene primers within the assay. Sequence reads were collapsed and filtered to measure the absolute abundance of every unique TCRbeta CDR3 rearrangement. For each sample, productive Simpson clonality was calculated as the square root of Simpson's diversity index across productive rearrangements. TCRdb limited this immuneACCESS table to in-frame rearrangements with V and J called. A share of clones is missing; checked studies link under half to unresolved V genes, and the rest is unexplained. Clone size and the V and J calls come from that table; the DNA yielded D and trimming. This sample gives about 110,000 clones in total; about 85% of them show up just once. The ten largest make up 2.1% of the sample.

This clone appeared once. The target of this receptor is not known. There are no base qualities to consult, and no much larger clone falls within one base. This clonotype was obtained from a human donor in a cohort sampled during active COVID-19. This receptor chain uses TRBV5-1 and TRBJ1-1; the D gene cannot be named for sure. Input material: peripheral blood. The DNA is as follows: TGCGCCAGCAGCTTGGACAATTTGAACACTGAAGCTTTCTTT. This gives the protein CASSLDNLNTEAFF. The full variable domain, with segments outside the CDR3 supplied by the reference TRBV5-1 and TRBJ1-1 proteins, appears as KAGVTQTPRYLIKTRGQQVTLSCSPISGHRSVSWYQQTPGQGLQFLFEYFSETQRNKGNFPGRFSGRQFSNSRSEMNVSTLELGDSALYLCASSLDNLNTEAFFGQGTRLTVV.